The 6 T cell receptor beta chains given below trace back to one sample, sequenced in a study of monozygotic twins with inflammatory bowel disease. Reanalyzing the 5' RACE reads, TCRdb keeps one entry per CDR3 protein, without DNA. The sample holds 200,000 to 250,000 distinct CDR3 sequences. The sample was blood. The receptors shown here come from a human donor with ulcerative colitis or Crohn's disease, or a healthy co-twin of an affected twin (not recorded which).

The genes are TRBV7-8 and TRBJ2-1. The germline gives CDR1 SGHVS, CDR2 FQNEAQ. The CDR3 spans 16 residues. The CDR3 region is CASSASGGDSYNEQFF.

V is TRBV4-2 and J is TRBJ2-3; without DNA, the TCRdb call of TRBD1 cannot be checked. The germline V gene has CDR1 LGHNA and CDR2 YNFKEQ. The CDR3 is 17 amino acids. CDR3 loop: CASSQEPGPGGADTQYF.

This chain's CDR3 is CASSTSGMTIQDEQFF. The chain links TRBV19 to TRBJ2-1; TCRdb calls TRBD1, which cannot be checked without DNA. CDR1 and CDR2 (germline): LNHDA, SQIVND (reference sequence). The CDR3 extends over 16 amino acids.

The chain carries TRBV19 and TRBJ2-7. CDR3 length: 14 residues. Looked up from germline, CDR1 is LNHDA and CDR2 is SQIVND (reference sequence). CDR3 region: CASRVTVRTYEQYF.

Here the CDR3 reads CASSWDGANYGYTF. The chain links TRBV5-1 to TRBJ1-2. The length of the CDR3 is 14 residues. The germline V gene encodes CDR1 SGHRS and CDR2 YFSETQ.

The rearrangement uses TRBV6-5 and TRBJ1-5. Germline CDR1 MNHEY, CDR2 SVGAGI. The CDR3 runs 15 residues. CDR3 sequence: CASSYSGLSNQPQHF.